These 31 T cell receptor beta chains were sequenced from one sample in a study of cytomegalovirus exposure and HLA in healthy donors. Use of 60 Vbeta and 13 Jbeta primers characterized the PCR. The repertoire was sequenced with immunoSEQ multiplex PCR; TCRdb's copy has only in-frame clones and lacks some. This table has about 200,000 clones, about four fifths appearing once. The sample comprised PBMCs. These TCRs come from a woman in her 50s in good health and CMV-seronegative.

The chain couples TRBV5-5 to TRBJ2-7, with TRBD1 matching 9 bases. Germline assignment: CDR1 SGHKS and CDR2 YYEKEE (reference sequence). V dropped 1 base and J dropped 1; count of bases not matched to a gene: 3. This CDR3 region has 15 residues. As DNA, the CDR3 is TGTGCCAGCAGCTTGACAGGACAGGGGTCCTACGAGCAGTACTTC. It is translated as CASSLTGQGSYEQYF.

The CDR3 nucleotides read TGTGCCAGCAGAGACGAGCGGGAGCCAGGAGAGACCCAGTACTTC. It translates to CASRDEREPGETQYF. The V gene is TRBV9, the J gene TRBJ2-5; 8 bases align to TRBD2. This CDR3 contains 15 residues. Looked up from germline, CDR1 is SGDLS and CDR2 is YYNGEE. Losses at the gene ends were 5 bases for V and 4 bases for J; bases not matched to a gene: 10.

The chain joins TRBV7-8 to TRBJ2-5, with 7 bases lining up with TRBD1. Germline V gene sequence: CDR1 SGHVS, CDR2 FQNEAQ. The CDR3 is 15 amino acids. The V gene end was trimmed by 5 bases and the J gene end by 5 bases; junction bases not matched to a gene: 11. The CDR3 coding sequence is TGTGCCAGCAGCCTTCCCGACAGGGCTCGGGAGACCCAGTACTTC. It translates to CASSLPDRARETQYF.

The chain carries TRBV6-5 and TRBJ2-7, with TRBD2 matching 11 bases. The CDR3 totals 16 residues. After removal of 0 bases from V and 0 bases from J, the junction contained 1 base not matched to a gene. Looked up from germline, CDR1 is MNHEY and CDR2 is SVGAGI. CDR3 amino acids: CASSYSGTSGSYEQYF. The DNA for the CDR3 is TGTGCCAGCAGTTACTCGGGGACTAGCGGCTCCTACGAGCAGTACTTC.

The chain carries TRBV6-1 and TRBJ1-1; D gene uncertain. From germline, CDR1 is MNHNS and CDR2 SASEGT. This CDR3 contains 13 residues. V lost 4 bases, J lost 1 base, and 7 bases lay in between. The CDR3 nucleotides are TGTGCCAGCAGTGGAAACAGGAACACTGAAGCTTTCTTT. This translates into CASSGNRNTEAFF.

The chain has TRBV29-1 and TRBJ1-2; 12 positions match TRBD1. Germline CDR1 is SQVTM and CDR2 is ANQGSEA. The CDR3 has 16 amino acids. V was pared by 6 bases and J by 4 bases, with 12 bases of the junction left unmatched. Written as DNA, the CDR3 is TGCAGCGTCCAGGCGGGACAGGGGGCCGGCGGCTATGGCTACACCTTC. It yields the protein CSVQAGQGAGGYGYTF.

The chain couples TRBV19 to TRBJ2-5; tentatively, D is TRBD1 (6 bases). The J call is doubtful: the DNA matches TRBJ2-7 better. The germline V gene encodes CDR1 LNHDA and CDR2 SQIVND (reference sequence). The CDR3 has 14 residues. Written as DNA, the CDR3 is TGTGCCAGTAGTAGACGGGACAAGCCCTACGAGCAGTACTTC. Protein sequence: CASSRRDKPYEQYF.

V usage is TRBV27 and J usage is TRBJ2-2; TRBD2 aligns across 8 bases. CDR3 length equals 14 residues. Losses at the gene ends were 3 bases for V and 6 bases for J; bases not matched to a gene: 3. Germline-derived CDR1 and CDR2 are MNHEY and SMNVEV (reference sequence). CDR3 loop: CASSFSGMSGELFF. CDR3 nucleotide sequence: TGTGCCAGCAGTTTTAGCGGGATGTCCGGGGAGCTGTTTTTT.

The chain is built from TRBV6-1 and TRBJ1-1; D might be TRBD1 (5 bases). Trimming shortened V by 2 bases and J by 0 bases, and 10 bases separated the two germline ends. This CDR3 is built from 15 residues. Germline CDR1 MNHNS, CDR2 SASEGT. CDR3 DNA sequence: TGTGCCAGCAGTGAACAGGGTTGGATGAACACTGAAGCTTTCTTT. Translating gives CASSEQGWMNTEAFF.

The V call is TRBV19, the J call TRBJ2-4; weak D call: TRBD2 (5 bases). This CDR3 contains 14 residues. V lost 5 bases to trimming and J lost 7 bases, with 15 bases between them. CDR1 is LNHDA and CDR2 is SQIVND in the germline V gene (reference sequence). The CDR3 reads CASSPLGPGNIQYF. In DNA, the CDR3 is TGTGCCAGTAGTCCGCTTGGCCCGGGGAACATTCAGTACTTC.

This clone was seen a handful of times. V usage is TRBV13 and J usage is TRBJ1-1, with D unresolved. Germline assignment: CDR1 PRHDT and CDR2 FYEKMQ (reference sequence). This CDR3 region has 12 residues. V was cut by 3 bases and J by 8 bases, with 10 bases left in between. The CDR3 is CASSFHANEAFF. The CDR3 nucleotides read TGTGCCAGCAGCTTTCACGCGAACGAAGCTTTCTTT. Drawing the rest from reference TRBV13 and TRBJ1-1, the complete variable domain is AAGVIQSPRHLIKEKRETATLKCYPIPRHDTVYWYQQGPGQDPQFLISFYEKMQSDKGSIPDRFSAQQFSDYHSELNMSSLELGDSALYFCASSFHANEAFFGQGTRLTVV.

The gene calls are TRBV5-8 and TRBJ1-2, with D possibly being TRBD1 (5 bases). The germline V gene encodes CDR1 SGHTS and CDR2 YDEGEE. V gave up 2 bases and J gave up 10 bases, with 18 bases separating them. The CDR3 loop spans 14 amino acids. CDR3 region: CASSLRQSYGFYTF. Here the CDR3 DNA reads TGTGCCAGCAGCTTACGACAGTCGTATGGATTCTACACCTTC.

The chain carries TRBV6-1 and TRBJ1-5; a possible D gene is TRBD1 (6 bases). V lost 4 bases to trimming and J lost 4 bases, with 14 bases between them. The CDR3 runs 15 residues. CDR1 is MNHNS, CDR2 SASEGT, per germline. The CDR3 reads CASSAPTGLNQPQHF. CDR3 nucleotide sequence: TGTGCCAGCAGTGCCCCGACAGGATTGAATCAGCCCCAGCATTTT.

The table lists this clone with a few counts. The DNA of the CDR3 is TGCGCCAGCAGCCAAGATGACAGTAGGGCGGGAGGGACGAACACCGGGGAGCTGTTTTTT. It codes for CASSQDDSRAGGTNTGELFF. The gene calls are TRBV4-1 and TRBJ2-2, with 9 bases aligning to TRBD2. This CDR3 region has 20 residues. Unmatched junction bases numbered 11, after V lost 0 bases and J lost 0 bases. CDR1 is MGHRA, CDR2 YSYEKL, per germline.

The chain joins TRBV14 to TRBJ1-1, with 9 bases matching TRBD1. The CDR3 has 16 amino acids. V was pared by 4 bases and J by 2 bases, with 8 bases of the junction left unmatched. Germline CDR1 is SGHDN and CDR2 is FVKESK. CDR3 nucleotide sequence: TGTGCCAGCAGCCCCGGGACAGGGTTGTATAACACTGAAGCTTTCTTT. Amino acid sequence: CASSPGTGLYNTEAFF.

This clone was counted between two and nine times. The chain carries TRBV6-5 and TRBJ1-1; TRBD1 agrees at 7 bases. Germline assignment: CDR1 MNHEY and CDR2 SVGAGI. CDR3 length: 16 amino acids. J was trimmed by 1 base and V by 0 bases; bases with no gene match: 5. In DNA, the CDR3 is TGTGCCAGCAGTTACTCGATCTGGACAGGGAACACTGAAGCTTTCTTT. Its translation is CASSYSIWTGNTEAFF.

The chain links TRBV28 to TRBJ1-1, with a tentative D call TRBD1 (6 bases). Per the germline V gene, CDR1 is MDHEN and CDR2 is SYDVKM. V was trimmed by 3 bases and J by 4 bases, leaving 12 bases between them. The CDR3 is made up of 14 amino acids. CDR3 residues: CASSFLGGGTEAFF. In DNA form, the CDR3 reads TGTGCCAGCAGTTTCTTGGGAGGGGGCACTGAAGCTTTCTTT.

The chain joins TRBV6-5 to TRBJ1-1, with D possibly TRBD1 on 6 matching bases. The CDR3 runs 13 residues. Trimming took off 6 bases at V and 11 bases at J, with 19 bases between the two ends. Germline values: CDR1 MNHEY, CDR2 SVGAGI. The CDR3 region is CASSTTPRDTAFF. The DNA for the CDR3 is TGTGCCAGCAGCACCACACCCCGGGACACGGCTTTCTTT.

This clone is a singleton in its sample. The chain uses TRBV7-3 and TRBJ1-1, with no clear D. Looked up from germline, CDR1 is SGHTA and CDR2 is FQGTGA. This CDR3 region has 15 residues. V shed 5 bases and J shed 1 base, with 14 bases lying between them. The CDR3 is CASSPNRLGNTEAFF. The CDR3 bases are TGTGCCAGCAGCCCGAATCGACTGGGGAACACTGAAGCTTTCTTT. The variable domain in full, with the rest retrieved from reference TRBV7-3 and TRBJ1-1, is GAGVSQTPSNKVTEKGKYVELRCDPISGHTALYWYRQSLGQGPEFLIYFQGTGAADDSGLPNDRFFAVRPEGSVSTLKIQRTERGDSAVYLCASSPNRLGNTEAFFGQGTRLTVV.

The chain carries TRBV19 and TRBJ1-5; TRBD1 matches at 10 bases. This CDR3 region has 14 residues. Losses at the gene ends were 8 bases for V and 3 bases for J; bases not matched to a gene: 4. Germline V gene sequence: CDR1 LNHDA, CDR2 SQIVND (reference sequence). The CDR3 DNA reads TGTGCCAGTTCGGGACAGGGGTACAATCAGCCCCAGCATTTT. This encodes CASSGQGYNQPQHF.

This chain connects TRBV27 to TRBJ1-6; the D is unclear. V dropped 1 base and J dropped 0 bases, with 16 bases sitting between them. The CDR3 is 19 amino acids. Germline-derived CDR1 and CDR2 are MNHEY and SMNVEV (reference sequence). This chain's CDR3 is CASSLWESGGSSYNSPLHF. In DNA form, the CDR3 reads TGTGCCAGCAGTTTATGGGAGTCCGGAGGGAGCTCCTATAATTCACCCCTCCACTTT.

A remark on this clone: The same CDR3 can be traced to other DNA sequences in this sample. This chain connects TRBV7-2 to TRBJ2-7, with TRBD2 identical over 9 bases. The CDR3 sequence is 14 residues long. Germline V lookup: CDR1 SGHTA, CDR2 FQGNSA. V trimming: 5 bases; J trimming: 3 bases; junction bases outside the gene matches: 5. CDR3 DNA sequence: TGTGCCAGCAGCGCTAGCGGGGCCTTCTACGAGCAGTACTTC. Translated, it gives CASSASGAFYEQYF.

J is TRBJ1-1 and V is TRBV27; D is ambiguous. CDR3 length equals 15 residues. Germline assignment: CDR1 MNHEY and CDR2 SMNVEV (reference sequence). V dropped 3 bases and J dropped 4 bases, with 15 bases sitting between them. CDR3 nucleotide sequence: TGTGCCAGCAGTTTTGATCGGAGAGTAGGCACTGAAGCTTTCTTT. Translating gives CASSFDRRVGTEAFF.

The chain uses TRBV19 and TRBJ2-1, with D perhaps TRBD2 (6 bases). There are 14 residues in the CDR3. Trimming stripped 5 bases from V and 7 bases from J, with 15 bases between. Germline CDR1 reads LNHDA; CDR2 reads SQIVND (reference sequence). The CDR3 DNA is TGTGCCAGTAGTCAACTAGCAATTGTTAATGAGCAGTTCTTC. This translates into CASSQLAIVNEQFF.

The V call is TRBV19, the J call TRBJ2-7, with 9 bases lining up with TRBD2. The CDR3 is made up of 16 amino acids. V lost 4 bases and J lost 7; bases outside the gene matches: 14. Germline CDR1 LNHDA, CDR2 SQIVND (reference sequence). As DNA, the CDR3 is TGTGCCAGTAGTAGAGTAGCGGGAGAGGGTCCTCGAGAGCAGTACTTC. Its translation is CASSRVAGEGPREQYF.

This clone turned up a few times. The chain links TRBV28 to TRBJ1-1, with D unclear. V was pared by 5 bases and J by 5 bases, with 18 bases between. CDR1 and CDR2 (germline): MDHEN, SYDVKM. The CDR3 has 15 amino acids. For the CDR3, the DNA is TGTGCCAGCAGTGCTCTTCCTCCTCCGCGGACTGAAGCTTTCTTT. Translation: CASSALPPPRTEAFF.

CDR3 sequence reads: CASSREDRGSPLHF. DNA for the CDR3: TGTGCCAGCAGCCGAGAGGACAGGGGATCACCCCTCCACTTT. The chain combines TRBV7-3 with TRBJ1-6, with 9 bases lining up with TRBD1. The J segment lost 10 bases and the V segment lost 5 bases, leaving 6 bases of the junction unmatched. CDR1 and CDR2 from the germline V gene are SGHTA and FQGTGA. CDR3 length equals 14 residues.

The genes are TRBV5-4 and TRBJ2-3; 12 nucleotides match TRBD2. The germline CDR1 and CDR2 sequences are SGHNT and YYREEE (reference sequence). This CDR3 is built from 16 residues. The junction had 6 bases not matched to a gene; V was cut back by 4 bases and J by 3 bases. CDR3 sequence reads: CASSKPSGGATDTQYF. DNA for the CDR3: TGTGCCAGCAGCAAACCTAGCGGGGGGGCAACAGATACGCAGTATTTT.

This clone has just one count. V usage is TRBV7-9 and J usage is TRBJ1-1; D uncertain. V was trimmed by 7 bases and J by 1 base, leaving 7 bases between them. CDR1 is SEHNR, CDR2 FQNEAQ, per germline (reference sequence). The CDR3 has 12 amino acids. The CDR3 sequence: CASIEGNTEAFF. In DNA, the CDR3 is TGTGCCAGCATAGAGGGGAACACTGAAGCTTTCTTT.

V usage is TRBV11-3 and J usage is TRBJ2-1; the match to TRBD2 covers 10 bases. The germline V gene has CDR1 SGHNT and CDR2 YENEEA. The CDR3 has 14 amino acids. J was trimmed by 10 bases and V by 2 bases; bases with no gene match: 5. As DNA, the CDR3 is TGTGCCAGCAGCTTAAGGGGTAGCGGGGGGGAGCAGTTCTTC. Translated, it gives CASSLRGSGGEQFF.

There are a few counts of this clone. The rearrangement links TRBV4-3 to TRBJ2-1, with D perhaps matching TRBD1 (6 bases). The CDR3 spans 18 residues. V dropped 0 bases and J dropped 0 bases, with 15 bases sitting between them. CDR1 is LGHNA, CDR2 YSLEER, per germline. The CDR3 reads CASSQEKTRTVSYNEQFF. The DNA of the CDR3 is TGCGCCAGCAGCCAAGAAAAAACCCGGACAGTCTCCTACAATGAGCAGTTCTTC.